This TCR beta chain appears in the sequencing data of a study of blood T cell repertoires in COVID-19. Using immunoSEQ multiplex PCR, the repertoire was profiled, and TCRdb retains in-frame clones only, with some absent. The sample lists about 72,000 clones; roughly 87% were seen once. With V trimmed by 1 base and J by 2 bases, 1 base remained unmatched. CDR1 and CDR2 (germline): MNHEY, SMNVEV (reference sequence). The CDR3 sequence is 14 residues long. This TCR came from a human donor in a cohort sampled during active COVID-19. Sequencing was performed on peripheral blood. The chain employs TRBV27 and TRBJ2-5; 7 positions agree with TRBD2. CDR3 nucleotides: TGTGCCAGCAGTTTATACGGGAGGCAAGAGACCCAGTACTTC. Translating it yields CASSLYGRQETQYF.